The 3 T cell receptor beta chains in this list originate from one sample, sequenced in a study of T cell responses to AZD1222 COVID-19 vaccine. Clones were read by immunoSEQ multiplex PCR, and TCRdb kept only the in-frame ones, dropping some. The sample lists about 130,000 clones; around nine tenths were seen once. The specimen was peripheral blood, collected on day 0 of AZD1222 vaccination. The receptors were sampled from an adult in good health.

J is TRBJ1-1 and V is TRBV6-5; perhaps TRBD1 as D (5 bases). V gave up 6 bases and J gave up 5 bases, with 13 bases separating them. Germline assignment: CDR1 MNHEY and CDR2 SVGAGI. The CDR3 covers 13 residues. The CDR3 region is CASRGPLRTEAFF. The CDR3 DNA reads TGTGCCAGCAGGGGGCCCCTACGAACTGAAGCTTTCTTT.

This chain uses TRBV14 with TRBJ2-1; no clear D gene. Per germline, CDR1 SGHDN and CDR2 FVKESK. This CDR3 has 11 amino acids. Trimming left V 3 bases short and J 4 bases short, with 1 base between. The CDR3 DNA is TGTGCCAGCAGCCAGTACAATGAGCAGTTCTTC. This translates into CASSQYNEQFF.

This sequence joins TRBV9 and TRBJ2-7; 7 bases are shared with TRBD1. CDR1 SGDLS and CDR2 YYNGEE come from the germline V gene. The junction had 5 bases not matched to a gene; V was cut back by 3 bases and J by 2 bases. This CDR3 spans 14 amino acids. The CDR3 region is CASSAGTDTYEQYF. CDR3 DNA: TGTGCCAGCAGCGCCGGGACAGATACCTACGAGCAGTACTTC.